The following is a TCR beta chain sequence with its context. The antigen remains unidentified. This specimen belongs to a study of T-cell memory formation after mild COVID-19. Study-level information: The study found TCR clusters largely donor specific. Findings and limits, study-wide: There was a balanced CD4/CD8 profile in clones contracting day 15 to 85, and later expanders leaned CD4+. The SARS-CoV-2 specificity of second-wave clones reaching peak at day 37 remained unverified.

Each CDR3 protein is one row after TCRdb ran MiXCR on the 5' RACE reads. The sample consists of around 200,000 distinct CDR3 sequences, roughly 23% of them appearing once. CDR3 length: 14 amino acids. CDR1 MNHEY and CDR2 SVGAGI come from the germline V gene. The J segment lost 5 bases and the V segment lost 4 bases, leaving 6 bases of the junction unmatched. The rearrangement joins TRBV6-5 to TRBJ2-3; 7 positions match TRBD1. This TCR came from an adult woman who had mild COVID-19 (a few samples of this study predate the infection). Cell type and time point are not known. Sequenced input: PBMCs or a T cell subset sorted from them (not recorded which). DNA of the CDR3: TGTGCCAGCAGTTTAAGGGGGCCGGAAGATACGCAGTATTTT. Translated, it gives CASSLRGPEDTQYF.